This T cell receptor (beta chain) was sequenced in a study of T cells in Graves' hyperthyroidism and ophthalmopathy (dated 2019 in TCRdb). With regard to the full study: Peripheral blood was collected at initial diagnosis, before any treatment. To identify TCR V-J signatures that set the groups apart, the researchers used a discovery cohort of 100 or so patients, made up of under 45 with Graves' ophthalmopathy and 57 with stable Graves' hyperthyroidism. An independent validation cohort of 18 to 20 hyperthyroidism patients and 17 patients who later progressed to ophthalmopathy tested prospective prediction of ophthalmopathy. The 100 or so discovery patients were divided at random into training and test sets in a 7:3 ratio. In roughly six Graves' hyperthyroidism patients, the study also compared T-cell repertoires from thyroid tissue with T-cell repertoires from blood. Once sampling was done, hyperthyroidism patients were given methimazole at a starting dose of 30 mg daily, whereas ophthalmopathy patients were given high-dose intravenous methylprednisolone. TCR Vbeta CDR3 sequencing of 120 to 150 peripheral blood samples (over 40 ophthalmopathy, 75 hyperthyroidism and some 17 progressor patients) is reported in the paper.

A note on this clonotype: Its specific antigen is unknown. Base quality data are lacking; no much larger clone is found one base away.

A patient counted as having stable Graves' hyperthyroidism if no progression to ophthalmopathy occurred over 18 months of follow-up. Hyperthyroidism patients were aged 18 to 65 years and newly diagnosed, with disease duration of less than 2 months. Any patient with an uncontrolled infection, another autoimmune disease, pregnancy or lactation was excluded. Diagnoses were based on clinical symptoms, serum thyroxine and TRAb, thyroid ultrasound and orbital computed tomography. PBMCs were isolated from about 9.2 ml of fresh peripheral blood by Ficoll-Paque density gradient centrifugation. Trizol reagent was used to extract total RNA, and RNA quality was then checked on an Agilent 2100 Bioanalyzer. Study-level results and caveats: Most expanded thyroid clonotypes (frequency above 0.001) were also detected in blood, a finding suggesting that blood repertoires may reflect thyroid immune responses. No statistical method was used to fix the sample size in advance, and group allocation was not hidden from the investigators. In cross-validation, a model built on a 13 V-J signature told ophthalmopathy apart from stable hyperthyroidism with 85% to 90% sensitivity and around 83% specificity, and in testing the same model reached 80%/75%. During validation, the model predicted progression to ophthalmopathy a median of around 7 months ahead of onset, with around 65% sensitivity and almost 75% specificity.

The TCR beta CDR3 regions were amplified from RNA transcripts. A first-round RT-PCR of the TCR CDR3 used the HTBI primer set with the Qiagen OneStep RT-PCR kit. Libraries were constructed in a second round of multiplex PCR, after which size selection and purification were carried out. Sequencing of the libraries was done on an Illumina HiSeq2000 using paired-end 100 bp reads. Per the authors' processing: SOAPnuke was used to process the raw data, throwing out any read that contained adapters or uncalled bases, had a mean Phred below 15, or lacked an exact constant-primer or identifier match. High-quality paired reads were merged using COPE v1.2.5, and each unique nucleotide sequence was defined as a clonotype. MiTCR v1.1 was used to align the clonotypes against IMGT TRBV, TRBD and TRBJ reference segments. Analysis was restricted to V-J combinations with a frequency above 0.0001, which covered roughly 99% of repertoires. A TCS score was defined as the ratio between F50 (clonal expansion) and ExV (chaos), using BLOSUM62-based TCRdist between CDR3 peptides within each V-J. Welch's t-statistics and random forest reduced fewer than 600 V-J features to under 15, which were used in a naive Bayes classifier (R e1071). Thyroid-blood repertoire similarity was quantified with the Morisita-Horn index. TCRdb passed the public sequencing reads through fastp at Q25 and MiXCR, retaining productive beta sequences. For every CDR3 protein sequence, its rows merge into one entry that carries the most common genes and DNA. TCRdb's processing, not the authors', yielded these V and J calls. The table for this sample lists about 840,000 distinct CDR3 sequences; 35% to 40% of them were counted only once. The ten largest clonotypes hold about 9% of the sample.

This clonotype originated in a man aged 18 to 35 with Graves' hyperthyroidism. Sequenced: blood.

The sequenced DNA is TGTGCCAGCAGCTCAGTCGCGGGAGGACCGGGAAATTCACCCCTCCACTTT. This translates into CASSSVAGGPGNSPLHF. This chain joins TRBV7-9 to TRBJ1-6; a confident D gene designation cannot be given. The CDR3 holds 17 amino acids from the cysteine to the phenylalanine. Just the 51-base CDR3 DNA is kept, in frame starting at base 1. V is clipped by 4 bases and J by 7 bases, and the sequence between their germline boundaries is 20 bases long. CDR1 SEHNR and CDR2 FQNEAQ were looked up in the germline V gene (reference sequence).